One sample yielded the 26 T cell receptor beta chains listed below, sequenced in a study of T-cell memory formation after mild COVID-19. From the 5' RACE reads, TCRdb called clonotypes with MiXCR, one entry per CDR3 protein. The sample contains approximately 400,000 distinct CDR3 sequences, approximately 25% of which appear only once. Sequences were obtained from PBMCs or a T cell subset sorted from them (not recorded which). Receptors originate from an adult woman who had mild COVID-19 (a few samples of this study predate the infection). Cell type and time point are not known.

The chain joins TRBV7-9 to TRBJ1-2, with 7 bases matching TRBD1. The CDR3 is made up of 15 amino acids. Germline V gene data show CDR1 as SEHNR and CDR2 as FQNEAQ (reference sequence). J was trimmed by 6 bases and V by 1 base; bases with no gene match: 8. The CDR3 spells CASSLGYGRGDGYTF. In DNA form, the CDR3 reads TGTGCCAGCAGCTTAGGTTACGGCAGGGGGGATGGCTACACCTTC.

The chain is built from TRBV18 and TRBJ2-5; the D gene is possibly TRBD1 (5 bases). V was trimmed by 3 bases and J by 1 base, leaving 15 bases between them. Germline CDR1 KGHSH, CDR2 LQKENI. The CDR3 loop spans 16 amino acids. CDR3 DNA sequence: TGTGCCAGCTCACCGTCTCAGGGCGAGCTCCAAGAGACCCAGTACTTC. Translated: CASSPSQGELQETQYF.

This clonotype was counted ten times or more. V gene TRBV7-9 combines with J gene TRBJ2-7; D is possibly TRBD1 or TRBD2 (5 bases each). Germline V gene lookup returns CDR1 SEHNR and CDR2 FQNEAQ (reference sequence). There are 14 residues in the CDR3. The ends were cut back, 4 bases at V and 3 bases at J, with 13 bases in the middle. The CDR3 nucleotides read TGTGCCAGCAGCTCCACGGGACGGGACTACGAGCAGTACTTC. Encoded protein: CASSSTGRDYEQYF.

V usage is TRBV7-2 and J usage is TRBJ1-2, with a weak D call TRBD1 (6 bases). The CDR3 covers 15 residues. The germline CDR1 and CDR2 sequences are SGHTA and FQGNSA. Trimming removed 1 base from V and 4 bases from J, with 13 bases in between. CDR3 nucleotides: TGTGCCAGCAGCTTAGATTCAGGGGACGGCTATGGCTACACCTTC. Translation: CASSLDSGDGYGYTF.

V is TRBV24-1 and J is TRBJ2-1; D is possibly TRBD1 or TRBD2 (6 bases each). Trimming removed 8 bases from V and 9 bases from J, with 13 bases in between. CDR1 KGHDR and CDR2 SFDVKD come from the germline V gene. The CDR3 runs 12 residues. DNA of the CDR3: TGTGCCACCAAGGGGGGTATGGGTGAGCAGTTCTTC. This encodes CATKGGMGEQFF.

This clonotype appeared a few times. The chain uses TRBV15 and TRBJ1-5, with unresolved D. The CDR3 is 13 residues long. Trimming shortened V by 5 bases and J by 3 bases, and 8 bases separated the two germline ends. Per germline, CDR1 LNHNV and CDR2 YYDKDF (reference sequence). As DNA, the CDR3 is TGTGCCACCAGCGGCCAACTCAATCAGCCCCAGCATTTT. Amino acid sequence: CATSGQLNQPQHF.

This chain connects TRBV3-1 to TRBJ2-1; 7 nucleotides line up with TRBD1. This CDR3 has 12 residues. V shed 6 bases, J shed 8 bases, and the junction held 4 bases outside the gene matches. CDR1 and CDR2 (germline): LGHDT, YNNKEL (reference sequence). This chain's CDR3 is CASRTGVDEQFF. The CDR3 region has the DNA TGTGCCAGCAGAACAGGGGTCGATGAGCAGTTCTTC.

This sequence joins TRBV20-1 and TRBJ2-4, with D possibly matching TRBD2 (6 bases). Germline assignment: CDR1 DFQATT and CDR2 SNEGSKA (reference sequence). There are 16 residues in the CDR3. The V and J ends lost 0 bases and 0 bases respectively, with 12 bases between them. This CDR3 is CSARDLGGLAKNIQYF. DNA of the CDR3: TGCAGTGCTAGAGATCTGGGGGGTTTAGCCAAAAACATTCAGTACTTC.

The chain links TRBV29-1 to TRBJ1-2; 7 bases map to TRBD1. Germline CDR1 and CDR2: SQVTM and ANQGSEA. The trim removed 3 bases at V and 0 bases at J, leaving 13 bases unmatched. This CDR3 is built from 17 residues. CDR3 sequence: CSVDVPTEGAANYGYTF. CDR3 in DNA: TGCAGCGTTGATGTTCCAACCGAGGGGGCTGCTAACTATGGCTACACCTTC.

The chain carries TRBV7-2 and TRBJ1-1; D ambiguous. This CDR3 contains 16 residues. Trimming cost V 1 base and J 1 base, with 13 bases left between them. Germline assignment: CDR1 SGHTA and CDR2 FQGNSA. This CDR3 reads CASSLGVLAGNTEAFF. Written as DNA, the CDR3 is TGTGCCAGCAGCTTAGGTGTCTTGGCGGGGAACACTGAAGCTTTCTTT.

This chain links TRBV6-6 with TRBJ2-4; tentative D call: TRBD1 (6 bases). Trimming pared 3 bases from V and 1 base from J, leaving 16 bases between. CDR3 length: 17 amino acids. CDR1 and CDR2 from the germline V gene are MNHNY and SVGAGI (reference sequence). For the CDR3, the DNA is TGTGCCAGCAGTTATCGGGCAGGGGATCTTGCCAAAAACATTCAGTACTTC. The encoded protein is CASSYRAGDLAKNIQYF.

The CDR3 DNA reads TGTGCCAGCAGCCAAGCCGGGGCCACCTATGGCTACACCTTC. It encodes CASSQAGATYGYTF. The chain has TRBV3-1 and TRBJ1-2, with D perhaps matching TRBD1 (5 bases). Per the germline V gene, CDR1 is LGHDT and CDR2 is YNNKEL (reference sequence). Trimming stripped 1 base from V and 4 bases from J, with 10 bases between. The CDR3 loop spans 14 amino acids.

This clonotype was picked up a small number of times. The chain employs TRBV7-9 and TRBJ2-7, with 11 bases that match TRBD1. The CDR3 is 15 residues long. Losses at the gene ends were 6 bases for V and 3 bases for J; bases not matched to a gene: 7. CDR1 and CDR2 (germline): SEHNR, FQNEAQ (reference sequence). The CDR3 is CASRNGQGAIYEQYF. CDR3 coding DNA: TGTGCCAGCAGAAATGGACAGGGGGCGATCTACGAGCAGTACTTC.

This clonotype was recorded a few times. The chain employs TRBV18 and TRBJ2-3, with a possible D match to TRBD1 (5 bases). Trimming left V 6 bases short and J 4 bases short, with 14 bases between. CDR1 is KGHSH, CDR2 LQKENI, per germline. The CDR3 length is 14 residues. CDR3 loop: CASSPPGLADTQYF. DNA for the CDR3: TGTGCCAGCTCCCCCCCAGGGCTCGCAGATACGCAGTATTTT.

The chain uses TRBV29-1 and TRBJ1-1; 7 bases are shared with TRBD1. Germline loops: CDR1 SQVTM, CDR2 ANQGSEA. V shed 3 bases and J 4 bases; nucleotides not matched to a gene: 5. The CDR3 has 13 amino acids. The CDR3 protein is CSVDSGGSTEAFF. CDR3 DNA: TGCAGCGTTGATTCAGGGGGGAGCACTGAAGCTTTCTTT.

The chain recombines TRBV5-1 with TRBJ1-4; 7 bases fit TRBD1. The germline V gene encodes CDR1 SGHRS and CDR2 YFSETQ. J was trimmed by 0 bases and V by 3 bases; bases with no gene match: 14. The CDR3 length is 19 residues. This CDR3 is CASSSRDSGFGATNEKLFF. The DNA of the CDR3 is TGCGCCAGCAGCTCCCGGGACAGTGGGTTTGGGGCAACTAATGAAAAACTGTTTTTT.

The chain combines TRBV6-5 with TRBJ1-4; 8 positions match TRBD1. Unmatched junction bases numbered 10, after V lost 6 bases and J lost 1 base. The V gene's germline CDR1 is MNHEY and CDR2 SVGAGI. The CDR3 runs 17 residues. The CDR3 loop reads CASSKNSGTGTNEKLFF. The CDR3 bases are TGTGCCAGCAGCAAAAACTCTGGGACAGGAACTAATGAAAAACTGTTTTTT.

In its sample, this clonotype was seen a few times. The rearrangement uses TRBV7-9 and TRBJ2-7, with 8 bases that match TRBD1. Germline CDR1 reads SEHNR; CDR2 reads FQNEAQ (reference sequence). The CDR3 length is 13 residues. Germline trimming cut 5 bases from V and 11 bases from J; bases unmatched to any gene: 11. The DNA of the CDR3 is TGTGCCAGCAGCGACGCCGGACAGGGATTTAAGTACTTC. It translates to CASSDAGQGFKYF.

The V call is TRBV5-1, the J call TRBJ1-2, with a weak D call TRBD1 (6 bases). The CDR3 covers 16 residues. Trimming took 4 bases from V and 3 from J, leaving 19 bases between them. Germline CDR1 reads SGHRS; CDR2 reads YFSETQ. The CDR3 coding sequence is TGCGCCAGCAGCCCCGGGACAATAGACCCGGACTATGGCTACACCTTC. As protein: CASSPGTIDPDYGYTF.

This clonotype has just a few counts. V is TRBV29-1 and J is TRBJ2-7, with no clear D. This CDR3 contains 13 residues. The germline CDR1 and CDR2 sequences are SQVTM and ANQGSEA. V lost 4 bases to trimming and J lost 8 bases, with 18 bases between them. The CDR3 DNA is TGCAGCGTTGCGGGCCAAGTGACAAATAAGCAGTACTTC. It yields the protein CSVAGQVTNKQYF.

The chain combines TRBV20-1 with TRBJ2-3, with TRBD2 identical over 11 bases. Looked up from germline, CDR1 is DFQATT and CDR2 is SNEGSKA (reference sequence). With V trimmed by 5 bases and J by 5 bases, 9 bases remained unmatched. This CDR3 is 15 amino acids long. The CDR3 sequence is CSASPTSGIRDTQYF. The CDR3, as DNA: TGCAGTGCTTCGCCGACTAGCGGGATTAGAGATACGCAGTATTTT.

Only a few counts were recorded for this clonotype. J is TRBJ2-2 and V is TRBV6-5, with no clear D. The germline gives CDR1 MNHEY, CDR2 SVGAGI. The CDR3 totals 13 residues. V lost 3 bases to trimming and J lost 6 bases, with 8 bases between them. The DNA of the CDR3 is TGTGCCAGCAGTTATCGAAGGGCCGGGGAGCTGTTTTTT. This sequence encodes CASSYRRAGELFF.

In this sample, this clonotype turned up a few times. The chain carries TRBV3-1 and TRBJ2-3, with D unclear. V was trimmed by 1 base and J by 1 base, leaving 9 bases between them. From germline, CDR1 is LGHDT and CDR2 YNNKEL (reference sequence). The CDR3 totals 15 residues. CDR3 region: CASSQGGTGTDTQYF. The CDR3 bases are TGTGCCAGCAGCCAAGGCGGCACTGGCACAGATACGCAGTATTTT.

The CDR3 is CASSLRGTGGSADTQYF. CDR3 coding DNA: TGTGCCAGCAGCTTACGAGGGACAGGGGGCAGCGCAGATACGCAGTATTTT. This chain uses TRBV7-9 with TRBJ2-3, with 12 bases matching TRBD1. Germline V CDR1 and CDR2: SEHNR, FQNEAQ (reference sequence). CDR3 length equals 17 residues. V was pared by 2 bases and J by 4 bases, with 7 bases of the junction left unmatched. The entire variable domain, with the rest obtained from reference TRBV7-9 and TRBJ2-3, is as follows: DTGVSQNPRHKITKRGQNVTFRCDPISEHNRLYWYRQTLGQGPEFLTYFQNEAQLEKSRLLSDRFSAERPKGSFSTLEIQRTEQGDSAMYLCASSLRGTGGSADTQYFGPGTRLTVL.

CDR3 coding DNA: TGTGCCAGCAGCACATCAGGGGGGCGATTTGAAGCTTTCTTT. Translating it yields CASSTSGGRFEAFF. The chain carries TRBV9 and TRBJ1-1; TRBD1 matches 7 bases. CDR1 SGDLS and CDR2 YYNGEE come from the germline V gene. Germline trimming cut 4 bases from V and 7 bases from J; bases unmatched to any gene: 10. This CDR3 is built from 14 residues. The whole variable domain, filled in from reference TRBV9 and TRBJ1-1, reads DSGVTQTPKHLITATGQRVTLRCSPRSGDLSVYWYQQSLDQGLQFLIQYYNGEERAKGNILERFSAQQFPDLHSELNLSSLELGDSALYFCASSTSGGRFEAFFGQGTRLTVV.

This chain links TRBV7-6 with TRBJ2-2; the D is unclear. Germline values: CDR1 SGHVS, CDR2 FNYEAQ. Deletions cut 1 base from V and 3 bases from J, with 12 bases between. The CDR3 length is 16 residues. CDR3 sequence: CASSLVNGEHTGELFF. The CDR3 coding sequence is TGTGCCAGCAGCTTAGTAAATGGAGAACACACCGGGGAGCTGTTTTTT.